The 14 T cell receptor beta chains in this list originate from one sample, sequenced in a study of glioma-infiltrating T cells after dendritic cell vaccination. Sequenced by immunoSEQ multiplex PCR; TCRdb stores in-frame clones only, minus some. The table lists 85,000 to 100,000 clones, around four fifths of them singletons. Time point described: after dendritic cell vaccination, including at tumor progression/relapse. Specimen: blood, collected after dendritic cell vaccination. The receptors shown here come from a human donor with glioblastoma.

The V call is TRBV2, the J call TRBJ2-1, with 9 bases identical to TRBD1. After removal of 6 bases from V and 1 base from J, the junction contained 7 bases not matched to a gene. Germline CDR1 is SNHLY and CDR2 is FYNNEI. The CDR3 is made up of 16 amino acids. The CDR3 reads CASSLDRGNSYNEQFF. CDR3 coding DNA: TGTGCCAGCAGCCTCGACAGGGGGAATTCCTACAATGAGCAGTTCTTC. Together with reference TRBV2 and TRBJ2-1, the CDR3 gives the full variable domain: EPEVTQTPSHQVTQMGQEVILRCVPISNHLYFYWYRQILGQKVEFLVSFYNNEISEKSEIFDDQFSVERPDGSNFTLKIRSTKLEDSAMYFCASSLDRGNSYNEQFFGPGTRLTVL.

The chain recombines TRBV5-1 with TRBJ2-5; D perhaps matches TRBD2 (5 bases). The germline V gene has CDR1 SGHRS and CDR2 YFSETQ. Trimming removed 0 bases at V and 2 bases at J, with 8 bases between. There are 14 residues in the CDR3. CDR3 amino acids: CASSLVGVQETQYF. The CDR3 nucleotides read TGCGCCAGCAGCTTGGTGGGAGTACAAGAGACCCAGTACTTC.

V and J are TRBV5-6 and TRBJ2-3, with 8 bases lining up with TRBD2. Looked up from germline, CDR1 is SGHDT and CDR2 is YYEEEE. The CDR3 has 14 amino acids. J lost 2 bases, V lost 7 bases, and 6 bases had no gene match. The CDR3 spells CASSPGLDTDTQYF. The CDR3 DNA reads as TGTGCCAGCTCGCCGGGACTAGACACAGATACGCAGTATTTT.

The gene calls are TRBV19 and TRBJ2-2, with 8 bases identical to TRBD1. The CDR3 length is 16 residues. V lost 5 bases and J lost 4; bases outside the gene matches: 9. Germline-derived CDR1 and CDR2 are LNHDA and SQIVND (reference sequence). In DNA, the CDR3 is TGTGCCAGTAGTGTCGTTTGGACAGGGCTCACCGGGGAGCTGTTTTTT. Translation gives CASSVVWTGLTGELFF.

The rearrangement links TRBV19 to TRBJ2-4; a weak D match, TRBD2 (5 bases). Trimming pared 5 bases from V and 0 bases from J, leaving 14 bases between. Germline V lookup: CDR1 LNHDA, CDR2 SQIVND (reference sequence). This CDR3 has 16 amino acids. CDR3: CASSPGGPVAKNIQYF. The CDR3 DNA is TGTGCCAGTAGTCCCGGCGGGCCAGTAGCCAAAAACATTCAGTACTTC.

This clone was seen only once. The CDR3 DNA reads as TGTGCCAGCAGCGCGTCCGGCGCGGGACAGGACCTCTACGAGCAGTACGTC. Translated: CASSASGAGQDLYEQYV. The chain has TRBV28 and TRBJ2-7; TRBD1 aligns across 8 bases. In germline, CDR1 is MDHEN, CDR2 SYDVKM. J lost 3 bases, V lost 6 bases, and 16 bases had no gene match. This CDR3 contains 17 residues.

V and J are TRBV6-5 and TRBJ2-1; 7 bases line up with TRBD2. Germline CDR1 is MNHEY and CDR2 is SVGAGI. The CDR3 extends over 15 amino acids. The V gene end was trimmed by 5 bases and the J gene end by 5 bases; junction bases not matched to a gene: 9. The CDR3 sequence is CASSIQRGPHNEQFF. The CDR3 bases are TGTGCCAGCAGTATACAGCGGGGCCCCCACAATGAGCAGTTCTTC.

The chain is built from TRBV1 and TRBJ2-3; the tabulated D call, TRBD2, remains unverified against the DNA. TRBV1 corresponds to a pseudogene. CDR3 length equals 15 residues. The CDR3 loop is CTSSQVSPITDTQYF. The CDR3 region has the DNA TGCACCAGCAGCCAAGTTAGTCCTATCACAGATACGCAGTATTTT.

The chain is built from TRBV19 and TRBJ2-3; a weak D match, TRBD2 (6 bases). Germline V lookup: CDR1 LNHDA, CDR2 SQIVND (reference sequence). Deletions cut 10 bases from V and 0 bases from J, with 23 bases between. This CDR3 has 17 residues. This CDR3 is CATKGVKGTPSTDTQYF. The CDR3 DNA sequence: TGTGCCACCAAGGGAGTGAAGGGGACTCCTAGCACAGATACGCAGTATTTT.

This chain connects TRBV11-3 to TRBJ2-7; TRBD1 matches 8 bases. This CDR3 comprises 14 residues. After removal of 5 bases from V and 4 bases from J, the junction contained 7 bases not matched to a gene. CDR1 and CDR2 (germline): SGHNT, YENEEA. The CDR3 DNA is TGTGCCAGCAGCGCCGGGACAGGCCCGTACGAGCAGTACTTC. Amino acid sequence: CASSAGTGPYEQYF.

The CDR3 is CASSLLGTVATNEKLFF. CDR3 nucleotides: TGTGCCAGCAGCTTATTAGGGACAGTTGCAACTAATGAAAAACTGTTTTTT. J is TRBJ1-4 and V is TRBV7-9, with 7 bases identical to TRBD1. With V trimmed by 2 bases and J by 0 bases, 6 bases remained unmatched. Germline assignment: CDR1 SEHNR and CDR2 FQNEAQ (reference sequence). The CDR3 sequence is 17 residues long.

The genes are TRBV5-1 and TRBJ1-1; D remains ambiguous. The CDR3 is made up of 14 amino acids. Between the trimmed V and J ends, which lost 7 bases and 2 bases, there was a span of 15 bases. Germline V CDR1 and CDR2: SGHRS, YFSETQ. The CDR3 DNA reads TGCGCCAGCCAAGACGGGAGCTCTAACACTGAAGCTTTCTTT. Translation gives CASQDGSSNTEAFF.

On this clone: At one of its ends the junction is not consistent with the germline gene, which may arise from a read error. V gene TRBV5-1 combines with J gene TRBJ1-2, with 7 bases identical to TRBD1. CDR1 SGHRS and CDR2 YFSETQ come from the germline V gene. The length of the CDR3 is 14 residues. In DNA form, the CDR3 reads TGCGCCACCACAGGGGATTTCGGTGGCAATGGCCACACCTTC. Amino acids: CATTGDFGGNGHTF.

Ten or more counts support this clone. The chain has TRBV21-1 and TRBJ2-7; the listed D gene, TRBD2, was not tested against the DNA. TRBV21-1 counts as a pseudogene. The CDR3 covers 13 residues. The CDR3 DNA follows: TGTGCCAGCAGGGGACTGGCCCCCTACGAGCAGTACGTC. Its protein product is CASRGLAPYEQYV.